This T cell receptor (beta chain) stems from a study of blood T cell repertoires in COVID-19. In the study overall: From T cells, B-cell-depleted T cells, or PBMCs came the material, which was cDNA or gDNA.

Clones were read by immunoSEQ multiplex PCR, and TCRdb kept only the in-frame ones, dropping some. The repertoire includes 25,000 or so clones, 90% of them detected once, and about 10% sits in the top ten. V gave up 1 base and J gave up 4 bases, with 11 bases separating them. There are 15 residues in the CDR3. Germline-derived CDR1 and CDR2 are SGHTA and FQGNSA. The chain has TRBV7-2 and TRBJ2-1, with a possible D match to TRBD2 (5 bases). Sequenced: peripheral blood. The source of this sequence is a man in his 70s with acute or convalescent COVID-19. CDR3: CASSLGSSRYNEQFF. CDR3 DNA: TGTGCCAGCAGCTTAGGGTCTAGCAGGTACAATGAGCAGTTCTTC.